This entry lists 6 T cell receptor beta chains sequenced from one sample in a study of blood T cell repertoires in COVID-19 (dated by TCRdb to about 2020). Library creation used the immunoSEQ multiplex PCR assay. TCRdb mirrors the immuneACCESS table, restricted to in-frame sequences. Some clones are absent from its copies; in checked studies, under half trace to an unresolved V gene, and the reason for the others is unknown. The sample table shows about 100,000 clones, and about 89% are seen once. Of the sample, roughly 14% falls within the top ten clones. Source material: peripheral blood. Every receptor here comes from a man aged 45-65 years with acute or convalescent COVID-19.

The CDR3 DNA reads TGTGCCAGCAGCCAAACGACAGATTCCTACGAGCAGTACTTC. As protein: CASSQTTDSYEQYF. This chain uses TRBV9 with TRBJ2-7; maybe TRBD1 (5 bases). Trimming cost V 4 bases and J 1 base, with 12 bases left between them. The germline V gene has CDR1 SGDLS and CDR2 YYNGEE. The CDR3 is 14 residues long.

This clone appeared a few times. This chain joins TRBV23-1 and TRBJ1-4; no reliable D call. Being an ORF, TRBV23-1 has a function that is uncertain. This CDR3 contains 14 residues. Trimming removed 3 bases at V and 4 bases at J, with 9 bases between. The CDR3, as DNA: TGCGCCAGCAGTCATTACAGCTGTAATGAAAAACTGTTTTTT. Encoded protein: CASSHYSCNEKLFF.

The CDR3 DNA sequence: TGCGCCAGCAGCCAACAGACAGGGAATCAGCCCCAGCATTTT. This translates into CASSQQTGNQPQHF. The chain employs TRBV4-1 and TRBJ1-5; 7 nucleotides align to TRBD1. Looked up from germline, CDR1 is MGHRA and CDR2 is YSYEKL. V dropped 2 bases and J dropped 4; count of bases not matched to a gene: 2. The CDR3 is made up of 14 amino acids.

This clone was observed a single time. The J gene is TRBJ2-7, the V gene TRBV6-6; TRBD2 aligns across 8 bases. After removal of 4 bases from V and 6 bases from J, the junction contained 8 bases not matched to a gene. Germline V CDR1 and CDR2: MNHNY, SVGAGI (reference sequence). The CDR3 runs 14 residues. The CDR3 sequence is CASSSAGGAREQYF. The CDR3 DNA sequence: TGTGCCAGCAGTTCCGCCGGGGGGGCGCGCGAGCAGTACTTC.

The chain has TRBV5-1 and TRBJ2-5, with 9 bases lining up with TRBD1. The CDR3 length is 14 residues. Per germline, CDR1 SGHRS and CDR2 YFSETQ. J lost 2 bases, V lost 4 bases, and 3 bases had no gene match. Here the CDR3 reads CASSIGQGQETQYF. CDR3 nucleotide sequence: TGCGCCAGCAGCATCGGACAGGGGCAAGAGACCCAGTACTTC.

This clone came up a few times. The chain joins TRBV2 to TRBJ2-2; a weak D match, TRBD1 (5 bases). The germline gives CDR1 SNHLY, CDR2 FYNNEI. The CDR3 runs to 11 residues. V gave up 6 bases and J gave up 7 bases, with 6 bases separating them. CDR3 sequence: CASRGVGELFF. The CDR3 nucleotides read TGTGCCAGCAGAGGGGTCGGGGAGCTGTTTTTT.